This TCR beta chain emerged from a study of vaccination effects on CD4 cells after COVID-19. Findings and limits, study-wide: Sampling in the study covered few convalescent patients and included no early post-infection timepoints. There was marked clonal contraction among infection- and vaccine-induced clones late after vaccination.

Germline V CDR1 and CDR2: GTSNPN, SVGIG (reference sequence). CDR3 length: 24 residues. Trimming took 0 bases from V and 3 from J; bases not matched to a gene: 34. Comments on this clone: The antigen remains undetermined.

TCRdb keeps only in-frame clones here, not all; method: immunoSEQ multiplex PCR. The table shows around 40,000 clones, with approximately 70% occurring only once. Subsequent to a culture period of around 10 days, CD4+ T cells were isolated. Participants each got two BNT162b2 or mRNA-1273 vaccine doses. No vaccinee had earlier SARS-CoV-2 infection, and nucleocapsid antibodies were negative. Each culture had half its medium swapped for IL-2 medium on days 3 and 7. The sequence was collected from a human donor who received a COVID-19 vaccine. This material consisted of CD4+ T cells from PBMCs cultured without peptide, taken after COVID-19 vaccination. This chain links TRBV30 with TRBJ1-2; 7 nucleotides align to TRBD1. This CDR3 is CAWSVEVILNYRDRQTQGDYGYTF. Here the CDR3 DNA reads TGTGCCTGGAGTGTAGAGGTAATCCTAAACTACCGGGACAGACAAACGCAGGGGGACTATGGCTACACCTTC.